The 24 T cell receptor beta chains in this list originate from one sample, sequenced in a study of spatial heterogeneity in lung cancer. MiXCR was run by TCRdb on the 5' RACE reads, yielding one entry per CDR3 protein. The data show under 100,000 distinct CDR3 sequences, with around 9% seen just once and 6.9% held by the top ten. The time point denotes: sample taken at primary tumor resection. Whole RNA came from tumor, nontumor lung or frozen PBMC and was sequenced without being sorted. The source material was PBMCs, sampled at surgery. The source is a male donor with early-stage non-small cell lung cancer.

This clonotype was seen a handful of times. The chain carries TRBV7-2 and TRBJ2-5; D gene ambiguous. V was cut by 6 bases and J by 3 bases, with 17 bases left in between. This CDR3 comprises 15 residues. CDR1 SGHTA and CDR2 FQGNSA come from the germline V gene. The CDR3 DNA sequence: TGTGCCAGCAGACAGAGACTGGTCCTCGAAGAGACCCAGTACTTC. This encodes CASRQRLVLEETQYF.

The sample holds one count of this clonotype. V and J are TRBV12-3 or TRBV12-4 and TRBJ2-3; possibly TRBD2 for D (5 bases). Trimming shortened V by 5 bases and J by 3 bases, and 12 bases separated the two germline ends. The CDR3 sequence is 14 residues long. The CDR3 nucleotides are TGTGCCAGCAGTAGACTAAGAAGTACAGATACGCAGTATTTT. This sequence encodes CASSRLRSTDTQYF.

V gene TRBV24-1 combines with J gene TRBJ1-1, with D possibly being TRBD1 (6 bases). This CDR3 is built from 16 residues. V was clipped by 1 base and J by 5 bases, with 16 bases between them. Per the germline V gene, CDR1 is KGHDR and CDR2 is SFDVKD. Here the CDR3 reads CATSDFSTGYGTEAFF. The CDR3 nucleotides read TGTGCCACCAGTGATTTCTCAACAGGGTACGGGACTGAAGCTTTCTTT.

In its sample, this clonotype was seen many times. The gene calls are TRBV12-3 or TRBV12-4 and TRBJ1-4; TRBD1 agrees at 8 bases. J lost 11 bases, V lost 5 bases, and 7 bases had no gene match. CDR3 size: 13 residues. CDR3 region: CASSDRTGSKLFF. As DNA, the CDR3 is TGTGCCAGCAGTGACAGGACAGGGAGCAAACTGTTTTTT.

This clonotype has at least ten counts. The chain joins TRBV6-2 or TRBV6-3 to TRBJ1-2; D is ambiguous. The V gene lost 4 bases and the J gene lost 0 bases, with 12 bases spanning the gap. The germline V gene has CDR1 MNHEY and CDR2 SVGEGT. The CDR3 is made up of 15 amino acids. CDR3 loop: CASSSPGNANYGYTF. The CDR3 DNA sequence: TGTGCCAGCAGTTCCCCTGGGAACGCTAACTATGGCTACACCTTC.

This clonotype has only a few counts. The J gene is TRBJ2-7, the V gene TRBV10-2; D may be TRBD1 (6 bases). This CDR3 spans 13 amino acids. CDR1 WSHSY and CDR2 SAAADI come from the germline V gene. The V gene lost 6 bases and the J gene lost 2 bases, with 11 bases spanning the gap. The CDR3 spells CASRQGSTYEQYF. CDR3 sequence (DNA): TGCGCCAGCAGACAGGGTTCTACCTACGAGCAGTACTTC.

This clonotype was counted between two and nine times. This chain joins TRBV10-3 and TRBJ2-7; 8 bases are a match to TRBD2. This CDR3 has 14 amino acids. After removal of 2 bases from V and 4 bases from J, the junction contained 4 bases not matched to a gene. Germline CDR1 ENHRY, CDR2 SYGVKD. CDR3 nucleotide sequence: TGTGCCATCAGTGAGGCGGGAGGAGAGTACGAGCAGTACTTC. It is translated as CAISEAGGEYEQYF.

The chain employs TRBV28 and TRBJ1-2; 9 nucleotides match TRBD1. Germline values: CDR1 MDHEN, CDR2 SYDVKM. The J segment lost 8 bases and the V segment lost 5 bases, leaving 9 bases of the junction unmatched. CDR3 length equals 14 residues. CDR3 loop: CASSPGQGTGGYTF. CDR3 DNA sequence: TGTGCCAGCAGTCCTGGACAGGGGACGGGAGGCTACACCTTC.

The chain couples TRBV7-2 to TRBJ1-2, with D possibly being TRBD1 (6 bases). Germline V CDR1 and CDR2: SGHTA, FQGNSA. CDR3 length equals 14 residues. V was trimmed by 5 bases and J by 2 bases, leaving 12 bases between them. The CDR3 DNA reads TGTGCCAGCAGCCCGTGGACAGAAAACTATGGCTACACCTTC. The encoded protein is CASSPWTENYGYTF.

This clonotype has more than one count but fewer than ten. The chain couples TRBV5-8 to TRBJ2-1; 10 bases agree with TRBD1. This CDR3 is built from 19 residues. V shed 6 bases, J shed 7 bases, and the junction held 22 bases outside the gene matches. CDR1 is SGHTS and CDR2 is YDEGEE in the germline V gene. CDR3 amino acids: CASNQGQGRIMAGFNEQFF. In DNA, the CDR3 is TGTGCCAGCAACCAGGGACAGGGGCGAATTATGGCGGGATTTAATGAGCAGTTCTTC.

In its sample, this clonotype was seen many times. V gene TRBV5-1 combines with J gene TRBJ1-1; no firm D call. The CDR3 sequence is 14 residues long. Germline lookup yields CDR1 SGHRS and CDR2 YFSETQ. V dropped 1 base and J dropped 0 bases, with 7 bases sitting between them. The CDR3 spells CASSLLTMNTEAFF. The CDR3 DNA reads as TGCGCCAGCAGCTTGCTGACGATGAACACTGAAGCTTTCTTT.

This clonotype was recorded once. The J gene is TRBJ2-3, the V gene TRBV2, with TRBD1 identical over 7 bases. J lost 3 bases, V lost 4 bases, and 7 bases had no gene match. CDR1 and CDR2 from the germline V gene are SNHLY and FYNNEI. The CDR3 has 15 amino acids. The CDR3 reads CASSGQGSGTDTQYF. The DNA of the CDR3 is TGTGCCAGCAGTGGACAGGGCTCGGGGACAGATACGCAGTATTTT.

V usage is TRBV20-1 and J usage is TRBJ2-5; the D gene is possibly TRBD2 (5 bases). V was trimmed by 3 bases and J by 2 bases, leaving 10 bases between them. From germline, CDR1 is DFQATT and CDR2 SNEGSKA (reference sequence). This CDR3 has 13 residues. The CDR3 DNA reads TGCAGTGCTAGGGGCGGGTTTCAAGAGACCCAGTACTTC. Encoded protein: CSARGGFQETQYF.

This clonotype has a count of ten or more. The chain combines TRBV28 with TRBJ2-1; D call uncertain. Trimming removed 7 bases from V and 9 bases from J, with 13 bases in between. The CDR3 totals 12 residues. Looked up from germline, CDR1 is MDHEN and CDR2 is SYDVKM. The CDR3 region is CASTGLVREQFF. CDR3 bases: TGTGCCAGCACCGGTTTAGTTCGTGAGCAGTTCTTC.

Concerning this clonotype itself: A much larger clone lies a single base off, so this may be a read error. The genes are TRBV4-3 and TRBJ2-5, with 12 nucleotides matching TRBD2. The germline V gene has CDR1 LGHNA and CDR2 YSLEER. The CDR3 extends over 16 amino acids. For the CDR3, the DNA is TGCGCCCGCAGCCAAGAACTAGCGGGGGGCAGAGAGACCCAGTACTTC. It is translated as CARSQELAGGRETQYF.

This chain connects TRBV7-6 to TRBJ2-3; unclear D gene. Germline CDR1 reads SGHVS; CDR2 reads FNYEAQ. The germline V and J ends were trimmed by 1 base and 3 bases, with 11 bases remaining between them. The CDR3 length is 15 residues. In DNA, the CDR3 is TGTGCCAGCAGCTTAGAAGCTAGGCGGACAGATACGCAGTATTTT. As protein: CASSLEARRTDTQYF.

This chain links TRBV9 with TRBJ2-5, with 15 bases matching TRBD2. Germline loops: CDR1 SGDLS, CDR2 YYNGEE. The CDR3 consists of 17 residues. V was clipped by 0 bases and J by 2 bases; unmatched bases: 2. The CDR3 sequence is CASSVAGTSGGQETQYF. CDR3 DNA: TGTGCCAGCAGCGTAGCTGGGACTAGCGGGGGGCAAGAGACCCAGTACTTC. Combining the CDR3 with reference TRBV9 and TRBJ2-5 gives the whole variable domain DSGVTQTPKHLITATGQRVTLRCSPRSGDLSVYWYQQSLDQGLQFLIQYYNGEERAKGNILERFSAQQFPDLHSELNLSSLELGDSALYFCASSVAGTSGGQETQYFGPGTRLLVL.

This clonotype was picked up a small number of times. The J gene is TRBJ1-1, the V gene TRBV20-1; TRBD1 might be the D (5 bases). The CDR3 length is 15 residues. The germline V gene encodes CDR1 DFQATT and CDR2 SNEGSKA (reference sequence). With 1 base removed from V and 4 bases from J, the gap between germline ends came to 16 bases. In DNA, the CDR3 is TGCAGTGCTAGAGGGGCCCGGGGAGACAGCACTGAAGCTTTCTTT. Translating gives CSARGARGDSTEAFF.

The chain combines TRBV6-5 with TRBJ2-7; maybe TRBD1 (6 bases). CDR3 size: 15 residues. Trimming removed 2 bases from V and 2 bases from J, with 13 bases in between. Germline V gene data show CDR1 as MNHEY and CDR2 as SVGAGI. In DNA form, the CDR3 reads TGTGCCAGCAGTTACCATTTGGCAGGGGCCTACGAGCAGTACTTC. This encodes CASSYHLAGAYEQYF.

The chain uses TRBV28 and TRBJ2-7, with D possibly TRBD2 on 6 matching bases. Germline CDR1 is MDHEN and CDR2 is SYDVKM. The CDR3 has 13 residues. V dropped 5 bases and J dropped 3 bases, with 11 bases sitting between them. The CDR3: CASSGGFHYEQYF. The DNA of the CDR3 is TGTGCCAGCAGTGGAGGGTTTCACTACGAGCAGTACTTC.

This clonotype has a count of ten or more. V and J are TRBV28 and TRBJ1-5; TRBD1 might be the D (6 bases). The CDR3 loop spans 15 amino acids. Trimming left V 5 bases short and J 4 bases short, with 15 bases between. Germline V gives CDR1 MDHEN, CDR2 SYDVKM. Written as DNA, the CDR3 is TGTGCCAGCAGTCCAGACCCGAGGGGGAATCAGCCCCAGCATTTT. Its protein is CASSPDPRGNQPQHF.

This clonotype was recorded a few times. The chain is built from TRBV20-1 and TRBJ2-2; D remains unclear. In germline, CDR1 is DFQATT, CDR2 SNEGSKA (reference sequence). The V end was cut by 0 bases, the J end by 4 bases, with 9 bases between. The CDR3 is 14 residues long. DNA of the CDR3: TGCAGTGCTAGAGATCAGATTGTCACCGGGGAGCTGTTTTTT. Amino acids: CSARDQIVTGELFF.

This clonotype showed up just a few times. The V call is TRBV7-2, the J call TRBJ1-1; perhaps TRBD1 as D (5 bases). The CDR3 has 15 residues. Trimming shortened V by 5 bases and J by 5 bases, and 18 bases separated the two germline ends. Germline V CDR1 and CDR2: SGHTA, FQGNSA. CDR3 coding DNA: TGTGCCAGCAGCCCGATTGGGACGGAGGGGACTGAAGCTTTCTTT. Residues: CASSPIGTEGTEAFF.

The chain employs TRBV12-3 or TRBV12-4 and TRBJ2-2; D tentatively reads TRBD1 or TRBD2 (5 bases each). Trimming stripped 8 bases from V and 8 bases from J, with 21 bases between. This CDR3 spans 15 amino acids. This CDR3 reads CASFYAGTPRGELFF. The CDR3 DNA reads as TGTGCCAGCTTTTACGCCGGGACCCCCAGGGGGGAGCTGTTTTTT.